These 8 T cell receptor beta chains were all obtained from the same sample, sequenced in a study of OX40 agonist ivuxolimab in advanced cancers. Sequencing used immunoSEQ multiplex PCR; TCRdb keeps in-frame clones, though not all of them. The repertoire includes around 69,000 clones, roughly nine tenths of them detected once, and 3% to 4% sits in the top ten. Sequencing used CD4+ or CD8+ T cells sorted from blood, obtained in a trial of the OX40 agonist ivuxolimab. Receptors were obtained from an adult with an advanced solid tumor such as melanoma, head and neck, liver or kidney cancer.

This sequence joins TRBV7-7 and TRBJ2-5, with D tentatively TRBD1 (6 bases). Germline loops: CDR1 SSHAT, CDR2 FNYEAQ (reference sequence). V was clipped by 5 bases and J by 1 base, with 11 bases between them. The CDR3 consists of 14 residues. The CDR3 reads CASSLRDTQETQYF. CDR3 DNA: TGTGCCAGCAGCCTCCGGGACACCCAAGAGACCCAGTACTTC.

V gene TRBV30 combines with J gene TRBJ2-3; no firm D call. This CDR3 region has 14 residues. The V gene lost 2 bases and the J gene lost 0 bases, with 9 bases spanning the gap. Germline V gene data show CDR1 as GTSNPN and CDR2 as SVGIG (reference sequence). CDR3 bases: TGTGCCTGGAGTTGGTCAGGCAGCACAGATACGCAGTATTTT. This codes for CAWSWSGSTDTQYF. Full variable domain (outside the CDR3, taken from reference TRBV30 and TRBJ2-3): SQTIHQWPATLVQPVGSPLSLECTVEGTSNPNLYWYRQAAGRGLQLLFYSVGIGQISSEVPQNLSASRPQDRQFILSSKKLLLSDSGFYLCAWSWSGSTDTQYFGPGTRLTVL.

The chain recombines TRBV7-2 with TRBJ2-7; 7 positions match TRBD2. Germline V gene sequence: CDR1 SGHTA, CDR2 FQGNSA. The J segment lost 2 bases and the V segment lost 8 bases, leaving 6 bases of the junction unmatched. There are 13 residues in the CDR3. This CDR3 is CASGREFTYEQYF. DNA of the CDR3: TGTGCCAGCGGGCGGGAGTTTACCTACGAGCAGTACTTC.

The chain links TRBV27 to TRBJ1-1; D is possibly TRBD1 (5 bases). Germline V lookup: CDR1 MNHEY, CDR2 SMNVEV (reference sequence). CDR3 length: 15 residues. V lost 0 bases to trimming and J lost 5 bases, with 13 bases between them. This chain's CDR3 is CASSLSALRATEAFF. CDR3 coding DNA: TGTGCCAGCAGTTTATCGGCCCTCAGGGCTACTGAAGCTTTCTTT.

Only a few counts were recorded for this clone. The rearrangement joins TRBV6-1 to TRBJ2-1; TRBD2 might be the D (6 bases). Germline loops: CDR1 MNHNS, CDR2 SASEGT. The CDR3 runs 13 residues. V was cut by 9 bases and J by 6 bases, with 15 bases left in between. The CDR3, as DNA: TGTGCCAGTGAGATACGGGAGTTCAATGAGCAGTTCTTC. Its translation is CASEIREFNEQFF.

The gene calls are TRBV28 and TRBJ2-5; 7 bases fit TRBD2. From germline, CDR1 is MDHEN and CDR2 SYDVKM. The length of the CDR3 is 13 residues. The V gene end was trimmed by 2 bases and the J gene end by 3 bases; junction bases not matched to a gene: 0. The CDR3 loop is CASSLGREETQYF. The CDR3 DNA follows: TGTGCCAGCAGTTTAGGGAGGGAAGAGACCCAGTACTTC.

This sequence joins TRBV6-1 and TRBJ1-4; D gene unclear. The CDR3 covers 14 residues. The germline gives CDR1 MNHNS, CDR2 SASEGT. Trimming took 2 bases from V and 8 from J, leaving 12 bases between them. The CDR3 bases are TGTGCCAGCAGTGAAAGAGGCGGAGGGGAAAAACTGTTTTTT. Amino acid sequence: CASSERGGGEKLFF.

The J gene is TRBJ1-2, the V gene TRBV28; 11 bases match TRBD1. The CDR3 totals 16 residues. Germline V lookup: CDR1 MDHEN, CDR2 SYDVKM. Trimming took 6 bases from V and 6 from J; bases not matched to a gene: 12. The DNA of the CDR3 is TGTGCCAGCAGCGTCCCCGGGACAGGGGGTTCGGATGGCTACACCTTC. Residues: CASSVPGTGGSDGYTF.